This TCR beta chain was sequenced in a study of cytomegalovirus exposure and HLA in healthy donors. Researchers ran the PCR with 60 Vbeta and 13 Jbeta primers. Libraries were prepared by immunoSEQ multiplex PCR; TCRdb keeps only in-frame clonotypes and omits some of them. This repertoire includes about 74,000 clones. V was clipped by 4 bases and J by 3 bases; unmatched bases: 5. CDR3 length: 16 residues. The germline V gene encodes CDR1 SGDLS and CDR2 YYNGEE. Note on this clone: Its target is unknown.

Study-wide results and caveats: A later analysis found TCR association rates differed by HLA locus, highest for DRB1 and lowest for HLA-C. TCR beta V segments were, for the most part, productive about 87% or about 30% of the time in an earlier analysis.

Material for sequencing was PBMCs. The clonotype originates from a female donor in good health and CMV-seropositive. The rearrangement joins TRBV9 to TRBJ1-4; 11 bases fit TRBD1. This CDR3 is CASSLGQGGSNEKLFF. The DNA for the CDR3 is TGTGCCAGCAGCTTGGGACAGGGGGGCTCTAATGAAAAACTGTTTTTT.